The 23 T cell receptor beta chains listed next were all sequenced from one sample in a study of cytomegalovirus exposure and HLA in healthy donors. Amplification used 60 Vbeta primers and 13 Jbeta primers. Generated by immunoSEQ multiplex PCR, the TCRdb table keeps only in-frame clones and is missing some. The listing contains some 120,000 clones. Sequences were obtained from PBMCs. All receptors derive from a man in his forties or fifties in good health and CMV-seronegative.

J is TRBJ2-3 and V is TRBV19; D is possibly TRBD1 (5 bases). Per the germline V gene, CDR1 is LNHDA and CDR2 is SQIVND (reference sequence). With 5 bases removed from V and 2 bases from J, the gap between germline ends came to 11 bases. This CDR3 spans 14 amino acids. In DNA, the CDR3 is TGTGCCAGTAGTGGGTACAGGTTCACAGATACGCAGTATTTT. It is translated as CASSGYRFTDTQYF.

The chain recombines TRBV5-4 with TRBJ1-2, with D perhaps matching TRBD1 (5 bases). V lost 3 bases and J 7 bases, leaving 16 bases between the germline ends. CDR3 length: 14 amino acids. Germline V gene lookup returns CDR1 SGHNT and CDR2 YYREEE (reference sequence). CDR3 residues: CASSYHGGDGGYTF. In DNA form, the CDR3 reads TGTGCCAGCAGCTACCACGGAGGGGACGGTGGCTACACCTTC.

The genes are TRBV2 and TRBJ1-1; D remains ambiguous. V lost 2 bases, J lost 7 bases, and 14 bases lay in between. Per germline, CDR1 SNHLY and CDR2 FYNNEI. The CDR3 loop spans 14 amino acids. Here the CDR3 DNA reads TGTGCCAGCAGTGAACGGCGGAGGGCCGATGAAGCTTTCTTT. This translates into CASSERRRADEAFF.

The J gene is TRBJ1-1, the V gene TRBV27; possible D gene TRBD1, 5 bases. There are 14 residues in the CDR3. V was clipped by 0 bases and J by 2 bases, with 7 bases between them. Germline V lookup: CDR1 MNHEY, CDR2 SMNVEV (reference sequence). CDR3 loop: CASSLSGGNTEAFF. CDR3 coding DNA: TGTGCCAGCAGTTTATCCGGGGGAAACACTGAAGCTTTCTTT.

This chain connects TRBV4-1 to TRBJ2-7; 7 nucleotides line up with TRBD1. The CDR3 consists of 15 residues. V gave up 2 bases and J gave up 7 bases; unmatched junction bases: 11. Germline CDR1 is MGHRA and CDR2 is YSYEKL. CDR3 nucleotides: TGCGCCAGCAGCCAAACTCTCCCAGGGGGTGCGGAGCAGTACTTC. As protein: CASSQTLPGGAEQYF.

CDR3 bases: TGTGCCAGCACCGACCTTGCGGGAGGGCGGAAGGAGCAGTTCTTC. Translated, it gives CASTDLAGGRKEQFF. The V and J genes are TRBV28 and TRBJ2-1, with 9 bases aligning to TRBD2. The germline V gene has CDR1 MDHEN and CDR2 SYDVKM. This CDR3 contains 15 residues. With V trimmed by 7 bases and J by 10 bases, 14 bases remained unmatched.

The CDR3 sequence: CASSTTNTGELFF. The CDR3 coding sequence is TGTGCCAGCAGCACTACGAACACCGGGGAGCTGTTTTTT. The chain links TRBV9 to TRBJ2-2; D unresolved. This CDR3 is 13 amino acids long. The V gene's germline CDR1 is SGDLS and CDR2 YYNGEE. Trimming removed 4 bases from V and 0 bases from J, with 4 bases in between.

The chain links TRBV10-3 to TRBJ2-5; a possible D gene is TRBD2 (5 bases). There are 12 residues in the CDR3. V was shortened by 5 bases and J by 3 bases, with 7 bases between the two germline ends. Germline CDR1 reads ENHRY; CDR2 reads SYGVKD. The DNA of the CDR3 is TGTGCCATCAGTCAACTAGAAGAGACCCAGTACTTC. Amino acid sequence: CAISQLEETQYF.

The chain carries TRBV9 and TRBJ2-5; TRBD2 matches at 13 bases. Germline V gene data show CDR1 as SGDLS and CDR2 as YYNGEE. This CDR3 has 15 residues. After removal of 0 bases from V and 5 bases from J, the junction contained 1 base not matched to a gene. The CDR3 here is CASSVGTSGSETQYF. The CDR3 bases are TGTGCCAGCAGCGTAGGGACTAGCGGGAGCGAGACCCAGTACTTC.

The gene calls are TRBV28 and TRBJ2-7; D is possibly TRBD1 (6 bases). Trimming cost V 3 bases and J 5 bases, with 14 bases left between them. CDR1 and CDR2 (germline): MDHEN, SYDVKM. This CDR3 contains 14 residues. CDR3 coding DNA: TGTGCCAGCAGTTTTCCAGGGGTTTCACACGAGCAGTACTTC. It encodes CASSFPGVSHEQYF.

The V call is TRBV2, the J call TRBJ2-7, with a weak D call TRBD1 (5 bases). V was cut by 3 bases and J by 2 bases, with 17 bases left in between. Germline V gene data show CDR1 as SNHLY and CDR2 as FYNNEI. CDR3 length: 16 residues. The CDR3, as DNA: TGTGCCAGCAGTGAGGATCAGGGTACCCCTCCCTACGAGCAGTACTTC. It is translated as CASSEDQGTPPYEQYF. The full variable domain, its missing parts supplied by reference TRBV2 and TRBJ2-7, is EPEVTQTPSHQVTQMGQEVILRCVPISNHLYFYWYRQILGQKVEFLVSFYNNEISEKSEIFDDQFSVERPDGSNFTLKIRSTKLEDSAMYFCASSEDQGTPPYEQYFGPGTRLTVT.

This sequence joins TRBV30 and TRBJ2-1; D unresolved. Trimming stripped 5 bases from V and 2 bases from J, with 7 bases between. The CDR3 runs 12 residues. Germline V gene sequence: CDR1 GTSNPN, CDR2 SVGIG (reference sequence). The CDR3 DNA follows: TGTGCCTGGGGCCTTCCCTACAATGAGCAGTTCTTC. It translates to CAWGLPYNEQFF.

V is TRBV27 and J is TRBJ1-5; no firm D call. Per the germline V gene, CDR1 is MNHEY and CDR2 is SMNVEV (reference sequence). V was cut by 6 bases and J by 0 bases, with 6 bases left in between. CDR3 length: 13 amino acids. For the CDR3, the DNA is TGTGCCAGCAGACGGTATAGCAATCAGCCCCAGCATTTT. Encoded protein: CASRRYSNQPQHF.

The V and J genes are TRBV28 and TRBJ1-1, with 10 bases matching TRBD1. With 5 bases clipped from V and 3 bases from J, the junction kept 6 bases outside the gene matches. This CDR3 region has 15 residues. The germline V gene encodes CDR1 MDHEN and CDR2 SYDVKM. CDR3 DNA sequence: TGTGCCAGCAGTACCTCCGGGACAGGGGACACTGAAGCTTTCTTT. Translation: CASSTSGTGDTEAFF.

The rearrangement uses TRBV11-3 and TRBJ2-1, with 11 positions matching TRBD2. The germline CDR1 and CDR2 sequences are SGHNT and YENEEA. The junction had 10 bases not matched to a gene; V was cut back by 1 base and J by 11 bases. This CDR3 contains 16 residues. The CDR3 region has the DNA TGTGCCAGCAGCTTAGCAACTAGCGGGAGTACCCAAAAGCAGTTCTTC. It specifies CASSLATSGSTQKQFF.

The chain carries TRBV29-1 and TRBJ1-6; 8 bases align to TRBD1. CDR3 length equals 12 residues. The germline V gene encodes CDR1 SQVTM and CDR2 ANQGSEA. V shed 8 bases, J shed 7 bases, and the junction held 4 bases outside the gene matches. DNA for the CDR3: TGCAGCTCGGACAGGGACAATTCACCCCTCCACTTT. Encoded protein: CSSDRDNSPLHF.

V gene TRBV6-1 combines with J gene TRBJ2-1; a weak D match, TRBD2 (5 bases). V lost 2 bases to trimming and J lost 8 bases, with 16 bases between them. The CDR3 runs to 15 residues. CDR1 and CDR2 from the germline V gene are MNHNS and SASEGT. The CDR3 bases are TGTGCCAGCAGTGAAACGCTGGCTAGCACACATGAGCAGTTCTTC. Translated, it gives CASSETLASTHEQFF.

The gene calls are TRBV11-3 and TRBJ1-3; D remains ambiguous. Germline loops: CDR1 SGHNT, CDR2 YENEEA. This CDR3 region has 14 residues. V lost 2 bases and J lost 2, with 7 bases in between. The CDR3, as DNA: TGTGCCAGCAGCTTACGCGGTCCTGGAAACACCATATATTTT. Residues: CASSLRGPGNTIYF.

The chain uses TRBV7-6 and TRBJ2-5, with D possibly being TRBD2 (5 bases). Per the germline V gene, CDR1 is SGHVS and CDR2 is FNYEAQ. With 3 bases removed from V and 2 bases from J, the gap between germline ends came to 16 bases. The CDR3 sequence is 16 residues long. The CDR3 region has the DNA TGTGCCAGCAGCTTCGAGCCGGGAACGTTACAAGAGACCCAGTACTTC. Translation gives CASSFEPGTLQETQYF.

The chain recombines TRBV13 with TRBJ1-1, with D possibly being TRBD1 (5 bases). Germline V CDR1 and CDR2: PRHDT, FYEKMQ (reference sequence). The CDR3 covers 16 residues. Trimming cost V 5 bases and J 0 bases, with 16 bases left between them. DNA of the CDR3: TGTGCCAGCAGCATGGGACGGGGGGTGTTGAACACTGAAGCTTTCTTT. It encodes CASSMGRGVLNTEAFF. The whole variable domain, remainder taken from reference TRBV13 and TRBJ1-1, is AAGVIQSPRHLIKEKRETATLKCYPIPRHDTVYWYQQGPGQDPQFLISFYEKMQSDKGSIPDRFSAQQFSDYHSELNMSSLELGDSALYFCASSMGRGVLNTEAFFGQGTRLTVV.

The rearrangement joins TRBV28 to TRBJ2-7; 7 nucleotides match TRBD2. Losses at the gene ends were 7 bases for V and 6 bases for J; bases not matched to a gene: 9. The CDR3 contains 13 residues. CDR1 and CDR2 (germline): MDHEN, SYDVKM. The CDR3 DNA sequence: TGTGCCAGCACTACGCGGTGGGAGGGCGAGCAGTACTTC. Translating it yields CASTTRWEGEQYF.

The genes are TRBV29-1 and TRBJ2-2; D is unclear. The V and J ends lost 5 bases and 6 bases respectively, with 10 bases between them. Germline assignment: CDR1 SQVTM and CDR2 ANQGSEA. The CDR3 is 12 residues long. This chain's CDR3 is CSVQLTSGELFF. The CDR3 nucleotides are TGCAGCGTTCAGTTAACCTCCGGGGAGCTGTTTTTT.

V is TRBV7-3 and J is TRBJ2-5; 10 bases align to TRBD2. Germline trimming cut 5 bases from V and 5 bases from J; bases unmatched to any gene: 23. The CDR3 is 20 amino acids. Germline V gene sequence: CDR1 SGHTA, CDR2 FQGTGA. The CDR3 sequence: CASSPELGLAGEFFGETQYF. The CDR3 bases are TGTGCCAGCAGCCCCGAGTTGGGGCTAGCGGGAGAGTTTTTTGGCGAGACCCAGTACTTC. Combining the CDR3 with reference TRBV7-3 and TRBJ2-5 gives the whole variable domain GAGVSQTPSNKVTEKGKYVELRCDPISGHTALYWYRQSLGQGPEFLIYFQGTGAADDSGLPNDRFFAVRPEGSVSTLKIQRTERGDSAVYLCASSPELGLAGEFFGETQYFGPGTRLLVL.